The sequence of this T cell receptor beta chain was determined in a study of T cell responses to AZD1222 COVID-19 vaccine. Study-wide results and caveats: In the spike-specific TCR repertoire, nearly half reportedly target unmutated variant regions. Baseline seropositivity characterized only a handful of AZD1222 recipients. There were repertoire samples only from the period after the peak T cell response. Spike-specific TCR depth and breadth grew after two AZD1222 doses.

As for this clone: As yet, its antigen is unknown.

TCRdb's copy holds only in-frame clones and misses some; the assay was immunoSEQ multiplex PCR. The repertoire holds 85,000 to 100,000 clones, approximately 90% seen once, with about a fifth in the top ten. The starting material was peripheral blood, obtained on day 0 of AZD1222 vaccination. The clonotype originates from an adult in good health.

This CDR3 is CASRPPGTGLNGYTF. DNA for the CDR3: TGTGCCAGTAGACCTCCCGGGACAGGACTTAATGGCTACACCTTC. The gene calls are TRBV19 and TRBJ1-2, with 8 bases lining up with TRBD1. The CDR3 totals 15 residues. Trimming removed 6 bases from V and 6 bases from J; junction bases left unmatched: 12. Germline CDR1 is LNHDA and CDR2 is SQIVND (reference sequence).